The 9 T cell receptor beta chains reported below all come from one sample, sequenced in a study of cytomegalovirus exposure and HLA in healthy donors. Profiling relied on immunoSEQ multiplex PCR, and the TCRdb table lists in-frame clones only, not all of them. The sample has fewer than 55,000 clones; roughly 92% are singletons. The sequenced material came from PBMCs. All receptors come from a young man in good health and CMV-seronegative.

The rearrangement joins TRBV28 to TRBJ2-1; the match to TRBD2 covers 11 bases. V lost 6 bases to trimming and J lost 1 base; unmatched junction nucleotides: 8. This CDR3 contains 17 residues. From germline, CDR1 is MDHEN and CDR2 SYDVKM. CDR3 sequence (DNA): TGTGCCAGCAGCGAACCGGGACTAGCGGCATCCTACAATGAGCAGTTCTTC. It codes for CASSEPGLAASYNEQFF.

The rearrangement joins TRBV29-1 to TRBJ2-1; weak D call: TRBD2 (5 bases). The CDR3 covers 15 residues. Germline V lookup: CDR1 SQVTM, CDR2 ANQGSEA. The V end was cut by 3 bases, the J end by 4 bases, with 16 bases between. CDR3: CSVEGSSQRYNEQFF. CDR3 bases: TGCAGCGTTGAGGGTTCTAGCCAACGGTACAATGAGCAGTTCTTC.

The chain combines TRBV27 with TRBJ2-7; TRBD1 agrees at 7 bases. The CDR3 is 13 amino acids. From germline, CDR1 is MNHEY and CDR2 SMNVEV (reference sequence). J gave up 5 bases and V 6 bases, and 7 bases lay outside the gene matches. The CDR3 region is CASRGQAGDEQYF. Written as DNA, the CDR3 is TGTGCCAGCAGAGGACAGGCTGGGGACGAGCAGTACTTC.

V gene TRBV30 combines with J gene TRBJ2-2; D unresolved. With 4 bases removed from V and 0 bases from J, the gap between germline ends came to 12 bases. The V gene's germline CDR1 is GTSNPN and CDR2 SVGIG (reference sequence). The CDR3 is made up of 15 amino acids. The CDR3 DNA reads as TGTGCCTGGATGTCTTCTACCGCGAACACCGGGGAGCTGTTTTTT. It is translated as CAWMSSTANTGELFF.

With respect to this clone: The sample has other DNA sequences that encode this CDR3 too. This chain joins TRBV9 and TRBJ2-7; D remains unclear. This CDR3 is 14 amino acids long. Germline lookup yields CDR1 SGDLS and CDR2 YYNGEE. Trimming shortened V by 0 bases and J by 0 bases, and 7 bases separated the two germline ends. The CDR3 DNA follows: TGTGCCAGCAGCGTAGGCGGTAGCTCCTACGAGCAGTACTTC. It specifies CASSVGGSSYEQYF.

This clone is a singleton in its sample. This CDR3 is CASSRGIAYNEQFF. The CDR3 DNA follows: TGTGCCAGTAGTCGAGGGATCGCCTACAATGAGCAGTTCTTC. V usage is TRBV19 and J usage is TRBJ2-1, with D perhaps TRBD2 (5 bases). CDR1 and CDR2 from the germline V gene are LNHDA and SQIVND (reference sequence). V lost 5 bases to trimming and J lost 2 bases, with 10 bases between them. The CDR3 is 14 amino acids.

V gene TRBV7-2 combines with J gene TRBJ2-7, with 7 positions matching TRBD2. This CDR3 is 16 amino acids long. Germline V gene data show CDR1 as SGHTA and CDR2 as FQGNSA. J was trimmed by 0 bases and V by 3 bases; bases with no gene match: 8. CDR3 DNA: TGTGCCAGCAGCTTCCCTGGACTAGAGGTCTCCTACGAGCAGTACTTC. Amino acids: CASSFPGLEVSYEQYF.

The chain employs TRBV6-6 and TRBJ1-4; D unclear. Germline CDR1 and CDR2: MNHNY and SVGAGI (reference sequence). V gave up 9 bases and J gave up 0 bases, with 8 bases separating them. The CDR3 sequence is 13 residues long. CDR3 region: CASLLATNEKLFF. The CDR3, as DNA: TGTGCCAGTCTACTTGCAACTAATGAAAAACTGTTTTTT.

In DNA, the CDR3 is TGTGCCAGCAGCGTAGGAGGGGGACTAGCGGGAGGGCCTAGCTCCTACAATGAGCAGTTCTTC. Its protein product is CASSVGGGLAGGPSSYNEQFF. The chain combines TRBV9 with TRBJ2-1; 16 bases match TRBD2. Trimming at V came to 0 bases and at J to 0 bases, leaving 9 bases not matched to a gene. This CDR3 spans 21 amino acids. Germline values: CDR1 SGDLS, CDR2 YYNGEE.